The clone carrying this TCR beta chain was seen only once. This record belongs to a study of blood T cell repertoires in COVID-19. Clones were sequenced by immunoSEQ multiplex PCR, and TCRdb holds only the in-frame ones, with some missing. Of over 80,000 clones in the sample, approximately 89% are singletons; the top ten hold nearly 20%. V shed 1 base, J shed 6 bases, and the junction held 3 bases outside the gene matches. Germline lookup yields CDR1 MNHEY and CDR2 SVGEGT. The CDR3 runs 15 residues. This sequence joins TRBV6-2 or TRBV6-3 and TRBJ2-2; 9 nucleotides align to TRBD2. Sequenced sample: peripheral blood. The receptor's source is a human donor in a cohort sampled during active COVID-19. The CDR3 coding sequence is TGTGCCAGCAGTTACTTTAGCGGGAGCGCCGGGGAGCTGTTTTTT. Encoded protein: CASSYFSGSAGELFF.